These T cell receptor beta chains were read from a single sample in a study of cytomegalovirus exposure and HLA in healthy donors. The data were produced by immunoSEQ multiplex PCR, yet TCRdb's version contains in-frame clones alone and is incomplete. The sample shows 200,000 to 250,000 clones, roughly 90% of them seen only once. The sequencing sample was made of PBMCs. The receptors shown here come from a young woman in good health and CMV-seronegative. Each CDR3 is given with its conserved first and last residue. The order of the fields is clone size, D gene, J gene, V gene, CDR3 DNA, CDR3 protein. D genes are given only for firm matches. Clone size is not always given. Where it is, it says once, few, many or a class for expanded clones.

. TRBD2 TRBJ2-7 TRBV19 TGTGCCAGTAGTCCCCCGGGACTAGTAGTCTACGAGCAGTACTTC CASSPPGLVVYEQYF
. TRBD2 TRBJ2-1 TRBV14 TGTGCCAGCAGCCGACTAGCGGGAATCTACAATGAGCAGTTCTTC CASSRLAGIYNEQFF
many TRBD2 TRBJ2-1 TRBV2 TGTGCCAGCAGTGAACTAGCGGGAATCGATGAGCAGTTCTTC CASSELAGIDEQFF
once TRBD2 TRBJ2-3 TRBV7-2 TGTGCCAGCAGTTCCCTCGGGGGGTCCACAGGCACAGATACGCAGTATTTT CASSSLGGSTGTDTQYF
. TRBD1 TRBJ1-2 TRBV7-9 TGTGCCAGCAGCTCAGGGGGCCAAGGCCGTGGCTACACCTTC CASSSGGQGRGYTF
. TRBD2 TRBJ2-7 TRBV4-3 TGCGCCAGCAGCCAAGAACTAGCGGGGGCAAACTACGAGCAGTACTTC CASSQELAGANYEQYF
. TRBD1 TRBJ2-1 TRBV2 TGTGCCAGCCGGGGACAGGGGGCTGGGTGGGGTAATGAGCAGTTCTTC CASRGQGAGWGNEQFF
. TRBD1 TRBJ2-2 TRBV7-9 TGTTCCATTCGGGCTCGGGACAGGGGTTACTCCGGGGAGCTGTTTTTT CSIRARDRGYSGELFF
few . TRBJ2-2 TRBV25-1 TGTGCCAGCAGTGCCCTCGGGGGAGCTACCGGGGAGCTGTTTTTT CASSALGGATGELFF
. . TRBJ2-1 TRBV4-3 TGCGCCAGCAGCCAAGATACCCAGCGCTACTACAATGAGCAGTTCTTC CASSQDTQRYYNEQFF
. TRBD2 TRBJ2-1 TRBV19 TGTGCCAGTCGAGCGGGATCGAACGCCTACAATGAGCAGTTCTTC CASRAGSNAYNEQFF
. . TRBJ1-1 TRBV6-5 TGTGCCAGCAGTTACGGAGGAGGGCTGAACACTGAAGCTTTCTTT CASSYGGGLNTEAFF
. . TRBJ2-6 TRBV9 TGTGCCAGCAGCCCTCGGACTTATAGCTCTGGGGCCAACGTCCTGACTTTC CASSPRTYSSGANVLTF
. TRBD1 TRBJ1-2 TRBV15 TGTGCCACCAGCACTCCGGACAGGGAAAGCCTTTATGGCTACACCTTC CATSTPDRESLYGYTF
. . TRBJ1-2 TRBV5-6 TGTGCCAGCAGCAACCTGCAGGGTACCTTTAACTATGGCTACACCTTC CASSNLQGTFNYGYTF
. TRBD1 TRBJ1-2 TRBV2 TGTGCCAGCACCCGGGACAGCGCACTCAACTATGGCTACACCTTC CASTRDSALNYGYTF
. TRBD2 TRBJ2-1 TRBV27 TGTGCCAGCAGACCGACTAGCGGGAGGGCCCTCTTGTACAATGAGCAGTTCTTC CASRPTSGRALLYNEQFF
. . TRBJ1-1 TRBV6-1 TGTGCCAGCAGTGAAGCGGGCAGTATGAACACTGAAGCTTTCTTT CASSEAGSMNTEAFF
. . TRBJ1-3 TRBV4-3 TGCGCCAGCAGCCAAGACAGGGGCCCCGGAAACACCATATATTTT CASSQDRGPGNTIYF
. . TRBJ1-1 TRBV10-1 TGCGCCAGCAGCCCCGGGGGGGGGCGAACTGAAGCTTTCTTT CASSPGGGRTEAFF
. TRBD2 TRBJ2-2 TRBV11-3 TGTGCCAGCAGCGGACTAGCGGGGTACACCGGGGAGCTGTTTTTT CASSGLAGYTGELFF
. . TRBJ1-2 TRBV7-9 TGTGCCAGCAGCTTAGCGTTAAAAGGCTACACCTTC CASSLALKGYTF
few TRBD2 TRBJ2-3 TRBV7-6 TGTGCCAGCAGCTCAAGGACTAGCGGGGGGGCAGATACGCAGTATTTT CASSSRTSGGADTQYF
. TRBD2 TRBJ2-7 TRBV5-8 TGTGCCAGCGGCGACCTAGCGGGGTCCTACGAGCAGTACTTC CASGDLAGSYEQYF
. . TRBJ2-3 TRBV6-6 TGTGCCAGCAGGGACAAAACTAGCACAGATACGCAGTATTTT CASRDKTSTDTQYF
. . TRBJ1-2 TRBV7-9 TGTGCCAGCAGCTTAGACACTAACTATGGCTACACCTTC CASSLDTNYGYTF
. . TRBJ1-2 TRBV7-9 TGTGCCAGCAGCCATCCCGGGACTAACTATGGCTACACCTTC CASSHPGTNYGYTF
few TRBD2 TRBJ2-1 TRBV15 TGTGCCACCAGCGGAAGCCGGGAGGGCCCCAATGAGCAGTTCTTC CATSGSREGPNEQFF
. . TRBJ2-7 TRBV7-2 TGTGCCAGCAGCTTTACCCAGGGGAAGGGGTACGAGCAGTACTTC CASSFTQGKGYEQYF
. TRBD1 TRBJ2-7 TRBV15 TGTGCCACCAGCAGACCCCAACAGGGGGCTTACGAGCAGTACTTC CATSRPQQGAYEQYF
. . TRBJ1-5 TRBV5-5 TGTGCCAGCAGTGCTGAGGTTTATAGCAATCAGCCCCAGCATTTT CASSAEVYSNQPQHF
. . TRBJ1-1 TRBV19 TGTGCCAGTAGTTTGGGGGGTTTGACTGAAGCTTTCTTT CASSLGGLTEAFF
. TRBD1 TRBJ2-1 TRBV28 TGTGCCAGCAGCTCGACCGGGACAGGGCCGTTCTTC CASSSTGTGPFF
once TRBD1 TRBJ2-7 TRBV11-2 TGTGCCAGCAGCTTAGACAGGGGGCGCGAGCAGTACTTC CASSLDRGREQYF
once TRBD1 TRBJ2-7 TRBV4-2 TGTGCCAGCAGCCAAGGGGACAGCGACCTCTCCTACGAGCAGTACTTC CASSQGDSDLSYEQYF
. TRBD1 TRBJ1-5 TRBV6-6 TGTGCCAGCAGTTACTCGGGACAGGGGTCCAATCAGCCCCAGCATTTT CASSYSGQGSNQPQHF
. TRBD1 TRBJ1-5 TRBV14 TGTGCCAGCAGCCCTCGACAGGGATGGCAGCCCCAGCATTTT CASSPRQGWQPQHF
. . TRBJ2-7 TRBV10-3 TGTGCCATCACGCCACAGGGATCCCAAGGCGAGCAGTACTTC CAITPQGSQGEQYF
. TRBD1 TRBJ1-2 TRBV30 TGTGCCTGGAGTACTTCTGGCAGGGGGCAAGGCTACACCTTC CAWSTSGRGQGYTF
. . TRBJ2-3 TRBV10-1 TGCGCCAGCAGTGAGTCAACTGGTCGGGATACGCAGTATTTT CASSESTGRDTQYF
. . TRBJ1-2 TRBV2 TGTGCCAGCAGTGACGGGGGTTATAACTATGGCTACACCTTC CASSDGGYNYGYTF
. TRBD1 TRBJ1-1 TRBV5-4 TGTGCCAGCAGCTTGACAGGGGGCTACACTGAAGCTTTCTTT CASSLTGGYTEAFF